This T cell receptor beta chain was profiled in a study of early stage breast cancer tumors. Roughly 18-55 mg of tissue was diced for each tumor. The data were produced by immunoSEQ multiplex PCR, yet TCRdb's version contains in-frame clones alone and is incomplete. Among approximately 31,000 clones listed, around 75% were seen once. CDR1 is SNHLY and CDR2 is FYNNEI in the germline V gene. V shed 3 bases, J shed 4 bases, and the junction held 6 bases outside the gene matches. The CDR3 extends over 16 amino acids. The source material was breast tumor tissue. This TCR came from a person in their thirties with breast cancer. The chain couples TRBV2 to TRBJ2-1; TRBD2 matches at 10 bases. The CDR3 DNA is TGTGCCAGCAGTGAGATCCCTAGCGGGGGATACAATGAGCAGTTCTTC. This codes for CASSEIPSGGYNEQFF.